This T cell receptor (beta chain) derives from a study of blood T cell repertoires in COVID-19. For the study at large: The samples span acute and convalescent COVID-19 from the United States, Italy and Spain. PBMCs, B-cell-depleted T cells, or T cells were the source of the cDNA or gDNA that made up the material.

CDR3 length: 15 residues. The ends lost 5 bases at V and 0 bases at J; junction bases unmatched: 6. CDR1 SQVTM and CDR2 ANQGSEA come from the germline V gene. This clone was picked up many times. In the source study's methods: It was from reference gene primer amplification that nucleated cell counts were estimated. TCRdb's copy holds only in-frame clones and misses some; the assay was immunoSEQ multiplex PCR. For V, J and clone size, that table is used; D and trimming come from the DNA. The data show approximately 140,000 clones, approximately 88% seen once. This receptor was taken from a man aged 65 to 79 with acute or convalescent COVID-19. Sequencing used peripheral blood. The J gene is TRBJ2-2, the V gene TRBV29-1; 7 nucleotides align to TRBD1. CDR3 in amino acids: CSVTTGATNTGELFF. The CDR3, as DNA: TGCAGCGTTACCACAGGGGCGACGAACACCGGGGAGCTGTTTTTT.